Presented here are 10 T cell receptor beta chains from one specimen sequenced in a study of siplizumab effects on memory and regulatory T cells. Clones were read by immunoSEQ multiplex PCR, and TCRdb kept only the in-frame ones, dropping some. The table has 85,000 or so clones, around 95% seen once. What was sequenced was CD8+ T cells sorted from blood. The receptors were sampled from a human donor in good health.

J is TRBJ2-2 and V is TRBV6-6; no clear D. CDR1 and CDR2 (germline): MNHNY, SVGAGI (reference sequence). This CDR3 spans 16 amino acids. Trimming took off 2 bases at V and 6 bases at J, with 16 bases between the two ends. This CDR3 reads CASSYKRQYGSGELFF. The CDR3 nucleotides are TGTGCCAGCAGTTACAAGCGACAATACGGGTCCGGGGAGCTGTTTTTT.

The V gene is TRBV7-6, the J gene TRBJ1-5; a weak D match, TRBD1 (5 bases). CDR3 length equals 16 residues. Trimming took 5 bases from V and 3 from J, leaving 17 bases between them. Germline V gene data show CDR1 as SGHVS and CDR2 as FNYEAQ. The CDR3 DNA sequence: TGTGCCAGCAGCACTACCCCTTGGACAAACAATCAGCCCCAGCATTTT. Residues: CASSTTPWTNNQPQHF.

V is TRBV15 and J is TRBJ2-5, with TRBD2 matching 13 bases. The V and J ends lost 5 bases and 4 bases, in that order; junction bases with no gene match: 4. The CDR3 covers 15 residues. CDR1 is LNHNV and CDR2 is YYDKDF in the germline V gene (reference sequence). CDR3 coding DNA: TGTGCCACCAGCGCCGGGACTAGCGGGACAGAGACCCAGTACTTC. Its protein is CATSAGTSGTETQYF.

This chain connects TRBV6-5 to TRBJ2-3; 9 bases are a match to TRBD1. Per the germline V gene, CDR1 is MNHEY and CDR2 is SVGAGI. After removal of 6 bases from V and 3 bases from J, the junction contained 7 bases not matched to a gene. This CDR3 is built from 15 residues. The CDR3 loop reads CASRDGQGLTDTQYF. CDR3 coding DNA: TGTGCCAGCAGGGATGGACAGGGGTTAACAGATACGCAGTATTTT.

V gene TRBV13 combines with J gene TRBJ2-5; D remains ambiguous. V was pared by 5 bases and J by 2 bases, with 9 bases between. CDR1 is PRHDT and CDR2 is FYEKMQ in the germline V gene (reference sequence). CDR3 length: 13 amino acids. This CDR3 reads CASSPTLQETQYF. In DNA form, the CDR3 reads TGTGCCAGCAGCCCGACCCTACAAGAGACCCAGTACTTC.

The rearrangement uses TRBV7-8 and TRBJ2-7; 8 nucleotides match TRBD1. In germline, CDR1 is SGHVS, CDR2 FQNEAQ. The CDR3 has 14 residues. Trimming removed 2 bases from V and 3 bases from J; junction bases left unmatched: 3. The CDR3 region is CASSLTGGFYEQYF. The CDR3 DNA reads TGTGCCAGCAGCTTAACAGGGGGTTTCTACGAGCAGTACTTC.

The table lists this clone with a few counts. The chain has TRBV25-1 and TRBJ1-1; no firm D call. The CDR3 spans 13 residues. V was trimmed by 4 bases and J by 0 bases, leaving 6 bases between them. From germline, CDR1 is MGHDK and CDR2 SYGVNS. The CDR3 bases are TGTGCCAGCAGTGTAGCGGTGAACACTGAAGCTTTCTTT. Translating it yields CASSVAVNTEAFF.

The chain combines TRBV2 with TRBJ1-3; D is possibly TRBD1 (6 bases). The V end lost 6 bases, the J end lost 2 bases, and 11 bases lay between the germline ends. Germline V gene lookup returns CDR1 SNHLY and CDR2 FYNNEI. The CDR3 spans 14 residues. The CDR3 here is CASRDRIPGNTIYF. The CDR3 DNA is TGTGCCAGCAGAGACAGGATTCCTGGAAACACCATATATTTT. Combining the CDR3 with reference TRBV2 and TRBJ1-3 gives the whole variable domain EPEVTQTPSHQVTQMGQEVILRCVPISNHLYFYWYRQILGQKVEFLVSFYNNEISEKSEIFDDQFSVERPDGSNFTLKIRSTKLEDSAMYFCASRDRIPGNTIYFGEGSWLTVV.

This rearrangement joins TRBV19 to TRBJ2-1, with D hard to call. The CDR3 has 14 amino acids. Per germline, CDR1 LNHDA and CDR2 SQIVND (reference sequence). V dropped 3 bases and J dropped 0 bases, with 6 bases sitting between them. The DNA of the CDR3 is TGTGCCAGTAGTATGGTGAGCTCCTACAATGAGCAGTTCTTC. Its translation: CASSMVSSYNEQFF. Together with reference TRBV19 and TRBJ2-1, the CDR3 gives the full variable domain: DGGITQSPKYLFRKEGQNVTLSCEQNLNHDAMYWYRQDPGQGLRLIYYSQIVNDFQKGDIAEGYSVSREKKESFPLTVTSAQKNPTAFYLCASSMVSSYNEQFFGPGTRLTVL.

With respect to this clone: The junction departs from the called germline gene at one end, perhaps through a read error. This chain links TRBV11-2 with TRBJ1-3, with D tentatively TRBD1 (6 bases). In germline, CDR1 is SGHAT, CDR2 FQNNGV. The CDR3 sequence is 10 residues long. In DNA form, the CDR3 reads TGTGCCAGCAACCCGGGACACCCCGTTTTT. It codes for CASNPGHPVF.